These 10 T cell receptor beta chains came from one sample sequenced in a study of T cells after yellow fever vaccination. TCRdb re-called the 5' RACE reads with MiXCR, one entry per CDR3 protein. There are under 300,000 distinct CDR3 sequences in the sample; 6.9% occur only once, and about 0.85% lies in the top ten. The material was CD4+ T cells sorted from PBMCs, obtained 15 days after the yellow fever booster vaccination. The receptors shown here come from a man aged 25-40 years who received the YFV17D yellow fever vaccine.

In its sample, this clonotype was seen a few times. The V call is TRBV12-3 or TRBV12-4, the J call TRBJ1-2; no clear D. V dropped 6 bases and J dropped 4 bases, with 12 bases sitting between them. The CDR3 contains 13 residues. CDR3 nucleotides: TGTGCCAGCAGGTCGGGCGGATTCTATGGCTACACCTTC. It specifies CASRSGGFYGYTF.

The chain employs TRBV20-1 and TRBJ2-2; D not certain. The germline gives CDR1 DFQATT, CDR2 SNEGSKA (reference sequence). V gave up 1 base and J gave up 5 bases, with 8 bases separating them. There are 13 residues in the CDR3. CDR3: CSARAGSTGELFF. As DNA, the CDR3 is TGCAGTGCTAGAGCGGGTAGTACCGGGGAGCTGTTTTTT.

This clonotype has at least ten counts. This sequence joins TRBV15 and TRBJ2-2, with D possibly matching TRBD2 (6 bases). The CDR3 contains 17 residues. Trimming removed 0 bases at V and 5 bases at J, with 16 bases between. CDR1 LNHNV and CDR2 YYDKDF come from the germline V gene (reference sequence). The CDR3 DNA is TGTGCCACCAGCAGAGATAGGAACGGGAGTTATACCGGGGAGCTGTTTTTT. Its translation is CATSRDRNGSYTGELFF.

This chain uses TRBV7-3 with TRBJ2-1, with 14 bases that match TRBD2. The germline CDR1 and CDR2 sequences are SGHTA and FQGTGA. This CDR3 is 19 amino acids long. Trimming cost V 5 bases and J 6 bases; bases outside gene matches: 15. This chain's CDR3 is CASSPLPGTSGSLGNEQFF. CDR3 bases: TGTGCCAGCAGCCCACTCCCCGGGACTAGCGGGAGTCTGGGCAATGAGCAGTTCTTC.

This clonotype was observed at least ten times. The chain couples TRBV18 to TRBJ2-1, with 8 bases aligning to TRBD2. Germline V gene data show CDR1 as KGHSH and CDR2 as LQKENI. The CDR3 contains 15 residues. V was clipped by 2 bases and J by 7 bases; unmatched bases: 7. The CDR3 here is CASSPGGRLRNEQFF. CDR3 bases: TGTGCCAGCTCACCAGGCGGGAGGCTAAGGAATGAGCAGTTCTTC.

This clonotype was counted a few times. CDR3 protein: CASSPMTSGQYEQYF. CDR3 bases: TGTGCCAGCAGCCCAATGACTAGCGGGCAATACGAGCAGTACTTC. This chain joins TRBV9 and TRBJ2-7; 10 positions match TRBD2. The V segment lost 4 bases and the J segment 4 bases; nucleotides outside the gene matches: 8. The germline V gene has CDR1 SGDLS and CDR2 YYNGEE. The CDR3 has 15 residues. The whole variable domain, filled in from reference TRBV9 and TRBJ2-7, reads DSGVTQTPKHLITATGQRVTLRCSPRSGDLSVYWYQQSLDQGLQFLIQYYNGEERAKGNILERFSAQQFPDLHSELNLSSLELGDSALYFCASSPMTSGQYEQYFGPGTRLTVT.

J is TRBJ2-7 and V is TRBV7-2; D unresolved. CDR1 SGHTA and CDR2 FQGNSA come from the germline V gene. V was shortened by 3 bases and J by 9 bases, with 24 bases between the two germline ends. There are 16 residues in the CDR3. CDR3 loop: CASSLQTPVQPQRQYF. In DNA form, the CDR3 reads TGTGCCAGCAGCTTGCAAACCCCCGTCCAGCCCCAACGGCAGTACTTC.

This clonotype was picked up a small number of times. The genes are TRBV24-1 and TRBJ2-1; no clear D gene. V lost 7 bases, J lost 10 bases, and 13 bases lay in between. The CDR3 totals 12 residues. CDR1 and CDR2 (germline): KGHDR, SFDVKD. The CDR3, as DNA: TGTGCCACCAGCGAGCCCGCTCGGGAGCAGTTCTTC. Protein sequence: CATSEPAREQFF.

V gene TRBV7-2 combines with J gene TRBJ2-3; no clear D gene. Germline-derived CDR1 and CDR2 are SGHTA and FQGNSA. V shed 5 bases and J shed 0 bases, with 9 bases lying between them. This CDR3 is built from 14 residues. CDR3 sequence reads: CASSEGSSTDTQYF. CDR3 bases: TGTGCCAGCAGCGAAGGAAGTAGCACAGATACGCAGTATTTT.

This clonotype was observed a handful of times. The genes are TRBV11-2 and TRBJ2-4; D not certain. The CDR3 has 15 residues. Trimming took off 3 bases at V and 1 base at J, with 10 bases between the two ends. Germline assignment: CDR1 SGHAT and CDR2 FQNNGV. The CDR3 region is CASSFSEGAKNIQYF. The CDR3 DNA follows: TGTGCCAGCAGCTTTTCGGAAGGGGCCAAAAACATTCAGTACTTC.